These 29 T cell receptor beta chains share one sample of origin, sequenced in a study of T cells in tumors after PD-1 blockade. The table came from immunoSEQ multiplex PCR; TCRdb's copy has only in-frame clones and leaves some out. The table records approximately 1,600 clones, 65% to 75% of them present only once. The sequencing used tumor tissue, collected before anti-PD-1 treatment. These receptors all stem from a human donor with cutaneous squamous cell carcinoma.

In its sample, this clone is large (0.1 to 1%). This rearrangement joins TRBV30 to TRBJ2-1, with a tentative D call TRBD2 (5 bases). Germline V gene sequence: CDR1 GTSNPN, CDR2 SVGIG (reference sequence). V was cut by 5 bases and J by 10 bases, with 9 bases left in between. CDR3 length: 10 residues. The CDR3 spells CAWARREQFF. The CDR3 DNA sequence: TGTGCCTGGGCGAGGAGGGAGCAGTTCTTC.

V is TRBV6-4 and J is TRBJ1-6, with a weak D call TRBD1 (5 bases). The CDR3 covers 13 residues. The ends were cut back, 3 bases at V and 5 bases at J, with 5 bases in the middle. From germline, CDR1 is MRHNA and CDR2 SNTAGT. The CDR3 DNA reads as TGTGCCAGCAGTGAAGGGGATAATTCACCCCTCCACTTT. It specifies CASSEGDNSPLHF.

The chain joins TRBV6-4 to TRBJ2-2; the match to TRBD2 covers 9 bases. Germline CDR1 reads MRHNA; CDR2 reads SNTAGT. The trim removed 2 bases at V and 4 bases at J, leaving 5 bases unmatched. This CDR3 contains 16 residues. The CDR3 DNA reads TGTGCCAGCAGTGACGGAGCGGGGGGTAGCACCGGGGAGCTGTTTTTT. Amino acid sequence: CASSDGAGGSTGELFF.

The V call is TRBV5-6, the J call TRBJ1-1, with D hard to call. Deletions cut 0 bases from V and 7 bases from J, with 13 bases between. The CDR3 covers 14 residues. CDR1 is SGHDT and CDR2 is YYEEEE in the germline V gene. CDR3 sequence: CASSLAGGPLEAFF. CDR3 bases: TGTGCCAGCAGCTTGGCAGGCGGCCCCCTTGAAGCTTTCTTT.

The DNA for the CDR3 is TGTGCCAGCAGCTTAGGGGGACAGCGGGGGGGCCGAGATACGCAGTATTTT. The encoded protein is CASSLGGQRGGRDTQYF. The genes are TRBV11-2 and TRBJ2-3; TRBD2 matches at 10 bases. Germline V gives CDR1 SGHAT, CDR2 FQNNGV. With 1 base clipped from V and 5 bases from J, the junction kept 9 bases outside the gene matches. The CDR3 is made up of 17 amino acids.

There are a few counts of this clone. The CDR3 protein is CASSAGAGNEQFF. CDR3 DNA: TGTGCCAGCAGTGCGGGGGCAGGTAATGAGCAGTTCTTC. This chain connects TRBV6-4 to TRBJ2-1; the D gene could be TRBD1 or TRBD2 (6 bases each). There are 13 residues in the CDR3. Trimming removed 4 bases at V and 7 bases at J, with 11 bases between. The germline V gene encodes CDR1 MRHNA and CDR2 SNTAGT.

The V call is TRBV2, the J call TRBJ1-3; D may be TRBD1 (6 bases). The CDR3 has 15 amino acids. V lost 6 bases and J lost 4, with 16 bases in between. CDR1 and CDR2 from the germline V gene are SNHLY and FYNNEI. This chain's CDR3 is CASSQGLESGNTIYF. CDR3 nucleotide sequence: TGTGCCAGCAGCCAGGGGTTGGAGTCGGGAAACACCATATATTTT.

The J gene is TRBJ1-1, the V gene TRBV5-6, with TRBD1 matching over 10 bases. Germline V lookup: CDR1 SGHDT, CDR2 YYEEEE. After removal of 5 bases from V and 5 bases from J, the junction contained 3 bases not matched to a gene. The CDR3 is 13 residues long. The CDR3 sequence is CASRTGGETEAFF. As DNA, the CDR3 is TGTGCCAGCAGGACAGGGGGCGAGACTGAAGCTTTCTTT. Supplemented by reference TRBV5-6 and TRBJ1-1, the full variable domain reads DAGVTQSPTHLIKTRGQQVTLRCSPKSGHDTVSWYQQALGQGPQFIFQYYEEEERQRGNFPDRFSGHQFPNYSSELNVNALLLGDSALYLCASRTGGETEAFFGQGTRLTVV.

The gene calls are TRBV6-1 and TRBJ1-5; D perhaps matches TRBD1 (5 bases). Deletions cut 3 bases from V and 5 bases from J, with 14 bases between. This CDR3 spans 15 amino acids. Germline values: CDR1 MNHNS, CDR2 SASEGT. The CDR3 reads CASSDFGTVDQPQHF. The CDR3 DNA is TGTGCCAGCAGTGATTTTGGGACCGTTGATCAGCCCCAGCATTTT.

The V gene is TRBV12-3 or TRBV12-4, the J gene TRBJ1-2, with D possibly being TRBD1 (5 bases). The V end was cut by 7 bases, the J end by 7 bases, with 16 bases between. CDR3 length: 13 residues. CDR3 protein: CASNTGTVVGYTF. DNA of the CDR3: TGTGCCAGCAACACCGGGACCGTTGTTGGCTACACCTTC.

CDR3 bases: TGTGCCAGCAGCACAAGACAGGGGGGCACTAATGAAAAACTGTTTTTT. This encodes CASSTRQGGTNEKLFF. The rearrangement uses TRBV5-4 and TRBJ1-4; 9 bases are a match to TRBD1. In germline, CDR1 is SGHNT, CDR2 YYREEE (reference sequence). This CDR3 has 16 amino acids. After removal of 4 bases from V and 2 bases from J, the junction contained 6 bases not matched to a gene.

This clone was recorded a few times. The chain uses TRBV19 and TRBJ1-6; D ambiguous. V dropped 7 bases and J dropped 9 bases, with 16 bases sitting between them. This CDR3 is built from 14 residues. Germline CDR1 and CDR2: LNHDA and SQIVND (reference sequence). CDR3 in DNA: TGTGCCAGTACCGCCGACGGGGTGGTTTCACCCCTCCACTTT. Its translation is CASTADGVVSPLHF. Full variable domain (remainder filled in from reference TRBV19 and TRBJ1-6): DGGITQSPKYLFRKEGQNVTLSCEQNLNHDAMYWYRQDPGQGLRLIYYSQIVNDFQKGDIAEGYSVSREKKESFPLTVTSAQKNPTAFYLCASTADGVVSPLHFGNGTRLTVT.

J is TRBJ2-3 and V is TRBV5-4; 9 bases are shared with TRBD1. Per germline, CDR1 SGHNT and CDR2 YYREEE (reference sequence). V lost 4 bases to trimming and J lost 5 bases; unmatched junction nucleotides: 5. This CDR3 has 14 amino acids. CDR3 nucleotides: TGTGCCAGCAGCCCCGGGACAGGGAAAGATACGCAGTATTTT. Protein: CASSPGTGKDTQYF.

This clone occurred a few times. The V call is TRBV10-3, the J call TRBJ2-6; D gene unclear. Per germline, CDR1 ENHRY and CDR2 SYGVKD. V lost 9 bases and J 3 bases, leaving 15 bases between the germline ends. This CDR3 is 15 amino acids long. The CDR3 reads CAMGREALGANVLTF. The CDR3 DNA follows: TGTGCCATGGGTAGAGAGGCGCTTGGGGCCAACGTCCTGACTTTC.

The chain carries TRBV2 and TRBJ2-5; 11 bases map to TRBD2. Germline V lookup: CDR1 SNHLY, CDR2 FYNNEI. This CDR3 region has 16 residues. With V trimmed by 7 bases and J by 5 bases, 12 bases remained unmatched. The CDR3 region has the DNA TGTGCCAGCACGAACTATCAGACTAGCGGGGACGAGACCCAGTACTTC. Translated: CASTNYQTSGDETQYF. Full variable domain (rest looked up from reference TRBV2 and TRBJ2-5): EPEVTQTPSHQVTQMGQEVILRCVPISNHLYFYWYRQILGQKVEFLVSFYNNEISEKSEIFDDQFSVERPDGSNFTLKIRSTKLEDSAMYFCASTNYQTSGDETQYFGPGTRLLVL.

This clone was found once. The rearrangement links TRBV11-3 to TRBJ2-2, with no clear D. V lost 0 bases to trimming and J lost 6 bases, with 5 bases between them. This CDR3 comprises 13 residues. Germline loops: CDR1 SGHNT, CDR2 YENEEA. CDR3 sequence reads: CASSLDRSGELFF. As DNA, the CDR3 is TGTGCCAGCAGCTTAGATAGGTCCGGGGAGCTGTTTTTT.

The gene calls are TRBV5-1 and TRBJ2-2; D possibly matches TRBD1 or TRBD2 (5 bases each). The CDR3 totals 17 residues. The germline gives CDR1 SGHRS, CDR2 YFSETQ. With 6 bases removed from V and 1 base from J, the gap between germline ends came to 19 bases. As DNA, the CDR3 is TGCGCCAGCAATCAGTTCCCCGGGACGGAGAACACCGGGGAGCTGTTTTTT. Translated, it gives CASNQFPGTENTGELFF.

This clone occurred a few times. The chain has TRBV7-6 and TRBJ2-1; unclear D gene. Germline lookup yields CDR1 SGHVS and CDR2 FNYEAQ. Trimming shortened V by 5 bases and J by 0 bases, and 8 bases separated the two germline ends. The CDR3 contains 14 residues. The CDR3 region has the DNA TGTGCCAGCAGCGAGCTCAGCTCCTACAATGAGCAGTTCTTC. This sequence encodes CASSELSSYNEQFF. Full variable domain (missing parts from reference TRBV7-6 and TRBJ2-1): GAGVSQSPRYKVTKRGQDVALRCDPISGHVSLYWYRQALGQGPEFLTYFNYEAQQDKSGLPNDRFSAERPEGSISTLTIQRTEQRDSAMYRCASSELSSYNEQFFGPGTRLTVL.

The CDR3 protein is CASGRSDGYTF. In DNA, the CDR3 is TGCGCCAGCGGACGCTCAGATGGCTACACCTTC. The J gene is TRBJ1-2, the V gene TRBV23-1; D is uncertain. Being an ORF, TRBV23-1 has a function that is uncertain. This CDR3 has 11 amino acids. Trimming left V 8 bases short and J 6 bases short, with 10 bases between.

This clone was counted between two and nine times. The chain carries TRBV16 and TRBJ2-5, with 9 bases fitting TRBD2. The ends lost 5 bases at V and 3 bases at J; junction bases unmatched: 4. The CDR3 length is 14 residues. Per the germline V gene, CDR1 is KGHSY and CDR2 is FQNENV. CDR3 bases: TGTGCCAGCAGCTCAGCGGGGGGCGAAGAGACCCAGTACTTC. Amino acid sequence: CASSSAGGEETQYF.

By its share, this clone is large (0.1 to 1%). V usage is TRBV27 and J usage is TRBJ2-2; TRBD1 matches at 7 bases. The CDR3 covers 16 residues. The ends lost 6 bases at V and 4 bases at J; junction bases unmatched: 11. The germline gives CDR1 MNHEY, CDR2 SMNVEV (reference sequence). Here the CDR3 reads CASRSEGAGGTGELFF. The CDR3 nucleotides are TGTGCCAGCAGGTCCGAGGGGGCTGGAGGCACCGGGGAGCTGTTTTTT.

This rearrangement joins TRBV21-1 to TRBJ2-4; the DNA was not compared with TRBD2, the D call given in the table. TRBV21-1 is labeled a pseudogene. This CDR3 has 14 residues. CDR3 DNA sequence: TGTGCCAGCAGCCCCCCGGGTGCCAAAAACATTCAGTACTTC. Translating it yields CASSPPGAKNIQYF.

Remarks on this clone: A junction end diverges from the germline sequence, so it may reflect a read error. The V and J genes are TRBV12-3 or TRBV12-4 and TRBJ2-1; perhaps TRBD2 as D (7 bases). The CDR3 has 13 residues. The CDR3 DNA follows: TGTGCCAGCAGTTTAGCGGGGGGGCAGATTCGGATCTTC. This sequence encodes CASSLAGGQIRIF.

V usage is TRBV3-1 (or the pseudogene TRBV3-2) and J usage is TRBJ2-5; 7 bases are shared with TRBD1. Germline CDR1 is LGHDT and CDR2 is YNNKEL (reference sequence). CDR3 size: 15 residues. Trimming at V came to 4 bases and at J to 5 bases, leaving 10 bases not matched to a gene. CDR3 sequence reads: CASSPTRDSVETQYF. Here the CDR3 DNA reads TGTGCCAGCAGCCCTACTCGGGACAGTGTGGAGACCCAGTACTTC.

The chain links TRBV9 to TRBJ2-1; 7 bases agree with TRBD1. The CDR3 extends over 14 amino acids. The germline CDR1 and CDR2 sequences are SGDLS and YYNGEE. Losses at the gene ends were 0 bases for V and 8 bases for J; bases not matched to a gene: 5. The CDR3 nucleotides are TGTGCCAGCAGCGTAGTAACAGGGGCGGATGAGCAGTTCTTC. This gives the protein CASSVVTGADEQFF.

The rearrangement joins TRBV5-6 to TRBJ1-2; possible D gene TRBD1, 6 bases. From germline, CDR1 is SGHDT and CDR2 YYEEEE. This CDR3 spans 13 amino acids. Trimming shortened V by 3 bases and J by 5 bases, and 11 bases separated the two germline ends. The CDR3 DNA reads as TGTGCCAGCAGCTCGACAGGAGGGTATGGCTACACCTTC. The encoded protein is CASSSTGGYGYTF.

CDR3 residues: CASSQDEGHLYGYTF. For the CDR3, the DNA is TGTGCCAGCAGCCAAGATGAAGGGCACCTCTATGGCTACACCTTC. The chain employs TRBV4-2 and TRBJ1-2, with no clear D. Germline CDR1 and CDR2: LGHNA and YNFKEQ. The CDR3 totals 15 residues. V dropped 0 bases and J dropped 4 bases, with 12 bases sitting between them.

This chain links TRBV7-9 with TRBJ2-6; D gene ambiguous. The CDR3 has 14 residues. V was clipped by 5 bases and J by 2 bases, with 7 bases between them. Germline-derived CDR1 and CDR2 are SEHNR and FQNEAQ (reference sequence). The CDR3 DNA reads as TGTGCCAGCAGCAGGTTGACTGGGGCCAACGTCCTGACTTTC. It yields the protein CASSRLTGANVLTF.

The CDR3 is CASSLETGSSPYEQFF. The CDR3 bases are TGTGCCAGCAGCTTGGAGACCGGTAGTTCCCCCTATGAGCAGTTCTTC. J is TRBJ2-1 and V is TRBV5-6; D is undetermined. Germline assignment: CDR1 SGHDT and CDR2 YYEEEE. V dropped 0 bases and J dropped 8 bases, with 18 bases sitting between them. The CDR3 sequence is 16 residues long. The whole variable domain, filled in from reference TRBV5-6 and TRBJ2-1, reads DAGVTQSPTHLIKTRGQQVTLRCSPKSGHDTVSWYQQALGQGPQFIFQYYEEEERQRGNFPDRFSGHQFPNYSSELNVNALLLGDSALYLCASSLETGSSPYEQFFGPGTRLTVL.